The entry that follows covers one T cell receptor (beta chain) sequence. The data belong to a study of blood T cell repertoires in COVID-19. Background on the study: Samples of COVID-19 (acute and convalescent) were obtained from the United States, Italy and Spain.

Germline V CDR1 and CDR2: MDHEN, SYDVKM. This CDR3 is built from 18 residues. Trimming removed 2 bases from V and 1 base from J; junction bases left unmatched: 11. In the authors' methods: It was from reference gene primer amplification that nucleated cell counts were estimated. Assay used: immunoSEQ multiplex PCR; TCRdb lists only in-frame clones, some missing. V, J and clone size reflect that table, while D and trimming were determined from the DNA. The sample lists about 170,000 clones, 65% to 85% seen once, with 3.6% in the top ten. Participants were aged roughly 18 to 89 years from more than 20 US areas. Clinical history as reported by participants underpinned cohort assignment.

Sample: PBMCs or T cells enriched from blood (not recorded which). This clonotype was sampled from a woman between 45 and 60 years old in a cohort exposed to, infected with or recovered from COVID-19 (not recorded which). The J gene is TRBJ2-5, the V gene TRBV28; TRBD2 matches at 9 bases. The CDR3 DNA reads TGTGCCAGCAGTTTAAGCTCTAGCGGGGATCTAGGCCAAGAGACCCAGTACTTC. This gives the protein CASSLSSSGDLGQETQYF.